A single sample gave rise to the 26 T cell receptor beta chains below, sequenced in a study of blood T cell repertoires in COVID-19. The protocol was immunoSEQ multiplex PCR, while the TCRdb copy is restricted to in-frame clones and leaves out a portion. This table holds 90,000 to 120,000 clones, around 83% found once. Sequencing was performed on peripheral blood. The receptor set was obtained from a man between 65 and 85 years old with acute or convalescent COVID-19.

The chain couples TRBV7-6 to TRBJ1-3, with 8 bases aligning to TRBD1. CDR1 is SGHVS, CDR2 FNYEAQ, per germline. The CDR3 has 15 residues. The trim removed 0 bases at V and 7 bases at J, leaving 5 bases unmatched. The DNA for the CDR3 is TGTGCCAGCAGCTTAGCGGGGACAGGTGACAACACCATATATTTT. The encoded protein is CASSLAGTGDNTIYF. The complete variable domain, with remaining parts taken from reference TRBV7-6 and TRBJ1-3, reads GAGVSQSPRYKVTKRGQDVALRCDPISGHVSLYWYRQALGQGPEFLTYFNYEAQQDKSGLPNDRFSAERPEGSISTLTIQRTEQRDSAMYRCASSLAGTGDNTIYFGEGSWLTVV.

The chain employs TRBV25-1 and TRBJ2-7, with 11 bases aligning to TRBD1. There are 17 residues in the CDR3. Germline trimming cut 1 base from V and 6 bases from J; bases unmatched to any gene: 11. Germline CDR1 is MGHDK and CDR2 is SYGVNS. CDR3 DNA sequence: TGTGCCAGCAGTGAATGGTCCGGCGGGACAGGGGGTTTCGAGCAGTACTTC. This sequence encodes CASSEWSGGTGGFEQYF.

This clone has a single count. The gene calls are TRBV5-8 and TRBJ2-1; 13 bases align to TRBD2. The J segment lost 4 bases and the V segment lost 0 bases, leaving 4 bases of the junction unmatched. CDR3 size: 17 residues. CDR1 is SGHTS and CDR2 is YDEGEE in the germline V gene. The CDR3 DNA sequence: TGTGCCAGCAGCTTGGAACTAGCGGGGGGGCTATACAATGAGCAGTTCTTC. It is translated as CASSLELAGGLYNEQFF. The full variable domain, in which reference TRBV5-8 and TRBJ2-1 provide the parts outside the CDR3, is EAGVTQSPTHLIKTRGQQATLRCSPISGHTSVYWYQQALGLGLQFLLWYDEGEERNRGNFPPRFSGRQFPNYSSELNVNALELEDSALYLCASSLELAGGLYNEQFFGPGTRLTVL.

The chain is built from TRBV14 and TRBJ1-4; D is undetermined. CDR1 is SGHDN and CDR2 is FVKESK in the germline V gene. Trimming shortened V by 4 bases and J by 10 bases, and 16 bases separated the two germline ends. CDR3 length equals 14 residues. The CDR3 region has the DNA TGTGCCAGCAGCCGAACAGAATTTCTACCAAAACTGTTTTTT. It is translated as CASSRTEFLPKLFF.

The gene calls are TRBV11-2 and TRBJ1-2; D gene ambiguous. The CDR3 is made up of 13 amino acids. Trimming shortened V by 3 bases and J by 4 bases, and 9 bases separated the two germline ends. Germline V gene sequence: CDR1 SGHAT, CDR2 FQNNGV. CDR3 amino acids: CASSLKSGYGYTF. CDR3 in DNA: TGTGCCAGCAGCTTGAAGAGCGGCTATGGCTACACCTTC.

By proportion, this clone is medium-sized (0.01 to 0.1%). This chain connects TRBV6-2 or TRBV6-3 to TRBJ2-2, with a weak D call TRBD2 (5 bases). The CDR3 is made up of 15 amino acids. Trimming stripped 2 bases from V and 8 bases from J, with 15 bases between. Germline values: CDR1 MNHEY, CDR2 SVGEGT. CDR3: CASSYGWGAAGELFF. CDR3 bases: TGTGCCAGCAGTTACGGCTGGGGAGCGGCGGGGGAGCTGTTTTTT.

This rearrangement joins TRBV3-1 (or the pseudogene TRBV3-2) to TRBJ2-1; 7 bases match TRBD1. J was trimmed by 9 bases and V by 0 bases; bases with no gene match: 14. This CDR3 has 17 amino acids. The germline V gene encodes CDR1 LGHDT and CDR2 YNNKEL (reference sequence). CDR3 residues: CASSQDTRLDRSFEQFF. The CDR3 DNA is TGTGCCAGCAGCCAAGACACACGCTTGGACAGGTCGTTTGAGCAGTTCTTC.

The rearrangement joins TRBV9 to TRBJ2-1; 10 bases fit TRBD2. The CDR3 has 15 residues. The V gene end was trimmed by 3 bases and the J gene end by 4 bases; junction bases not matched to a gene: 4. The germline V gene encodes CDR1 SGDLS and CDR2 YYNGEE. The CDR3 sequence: CASSAPGLAYNEQFF. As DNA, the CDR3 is TGTGCCAGCAGCGCGCCGGGACTAGCGTACAATGAGCAGTTCTTC. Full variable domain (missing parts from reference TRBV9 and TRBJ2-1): DSGVTQTPKHLITATGQRVTLRCSPRSGDLSVYWYQQSLDQGLQFLIQYYNGEERAKGNILERFSAQQFPDLHSELNLSSLELGDSALYFCASSAPGLAYNEQFFGPGTRLTVL.

The CDR3 DNA is TGTGCCAGCAGCTTAGATCAGGACAGGGGGAGCAGCAATCAGCCCCAGCATTTT. This encodes CASSLDQDRGSSNQPQHF. The V gene is TRBV11-2, the J gene TRBJ1-5; 10 bases are shared with TRBD1. The V segment lost 0 bases and the J segment 1 base; nucleotides outside the gene matches: 6. The CDR3 spans 18 residues. Looked up from germline, CDR1 is SGHAT and CDR2 is FQNNGV.

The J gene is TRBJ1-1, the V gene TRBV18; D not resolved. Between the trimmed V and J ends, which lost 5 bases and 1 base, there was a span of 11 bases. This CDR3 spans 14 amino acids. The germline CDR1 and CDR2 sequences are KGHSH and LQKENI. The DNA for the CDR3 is TGTGCCAGCTCAGCAAGCCGGGGGAACACTGAAGCTTTCTTT. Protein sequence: CASSASRGNTEAFF. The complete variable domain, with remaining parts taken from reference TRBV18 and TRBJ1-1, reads NAGVMQNPRHLVRRRGQEARLRCSPMKGHSHVYWYRQLPEEGLKFMVYLQKENIIDESGMPKERFSAEFPKEGPSILRIQQVVRGDSAAYFCASSASRGNTEAFFGQGTRLTVV.

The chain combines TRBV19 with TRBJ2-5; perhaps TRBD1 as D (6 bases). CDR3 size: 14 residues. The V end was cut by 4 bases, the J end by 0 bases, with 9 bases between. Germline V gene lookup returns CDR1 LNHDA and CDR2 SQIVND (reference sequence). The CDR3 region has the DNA TGTGCCAGTAGTAGGACAGCAAACCAAGAGACCCAGTACTTC. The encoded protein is CASSRTANQETQYF. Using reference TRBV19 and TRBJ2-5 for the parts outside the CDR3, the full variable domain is DGGITQSPKYLFRKEGQNVTLSCEQNLNHDAMYWYRQDPGQGLRLIYYSQIVNDFQKGDIAEGYSVSREKKESFPLTVTSAQKNPTAFYLCASSRTANQETQYFGPGTRLLVL.

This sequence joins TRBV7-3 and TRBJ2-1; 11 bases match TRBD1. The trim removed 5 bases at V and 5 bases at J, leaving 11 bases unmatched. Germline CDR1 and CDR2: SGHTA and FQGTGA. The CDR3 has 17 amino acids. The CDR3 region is CASSRSSGTGGDNEQFF. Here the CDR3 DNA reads TGTGCCAGCAGCCGGAGTTCTGGGACAGGGGGGGACAATGAGCAGTTCTTC.

This chain's CDR3 is CASSVDYSYEQYF. The CDR3 nucleotides read TGCGCCAGCAGCGTCGACTATTCCTACGAGCAGTACTTC. This chain links TRBV5-1 with TRBJ2-7, with D perhaps matching TRBD2 (5 bases). The CDR3 length is 13 residues. CDR1 and CDR2 (germline): SGHRS, YFSETQ. With 4 bases removed from V and 1 base from J, the gap between germline ends came to 9 bases.

CDR3 loop: CASIRQQNTEAFF. CDR3 DNA: TGTGCCAGCATCAGACAGCAAAACACTGAAGCTTTCTTT. The chain combines TRBV7-9 with TRBJ1-1, with D possibly matching TRBD1 (5 bases). Germline V CDR1 and CDR2: SEHNR, FQNEAQ (reference sequence). Trimming cost V 7 bases and J 2 bases, with 11 bases left between them. This CDR3 has 13 residues.

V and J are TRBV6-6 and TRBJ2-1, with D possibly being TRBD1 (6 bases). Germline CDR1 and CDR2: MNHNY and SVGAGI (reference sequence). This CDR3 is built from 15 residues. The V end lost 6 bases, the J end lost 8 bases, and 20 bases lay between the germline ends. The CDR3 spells CASSRAGTWTDEQFF. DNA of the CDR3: TGTGCCAGCAGCCGCGCCGGGACATGGACGGATGAGCAGTTCTTC.

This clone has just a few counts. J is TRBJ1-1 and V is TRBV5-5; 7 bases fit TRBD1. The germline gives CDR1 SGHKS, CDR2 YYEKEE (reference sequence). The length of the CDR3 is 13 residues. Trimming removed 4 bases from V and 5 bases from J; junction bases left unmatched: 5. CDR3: CASSQGVETEAFF. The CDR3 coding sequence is TGTGCCAGCAGCCAGGGGGTGGAGACTGAAGCTTTCTTT.

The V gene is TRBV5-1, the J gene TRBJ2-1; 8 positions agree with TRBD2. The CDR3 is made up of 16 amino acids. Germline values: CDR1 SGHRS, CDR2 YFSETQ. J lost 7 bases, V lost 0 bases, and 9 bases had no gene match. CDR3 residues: CASSLVGGAIRNEQFF. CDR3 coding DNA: TGCGCCAGCAGCTTGGTCGGGGGGGCAATTAGGAATGAGCAGTTCTTC.

CDR3 region: CASSYRTGGNSPLHF. CDR3 DNA sequence: TGTGCCAGCAGTTACAGGACAGGAGGTAATTCACCCCTCCACTTT. V is TRBV6-2 or TRBV6-3 and J is TRBJ1-6; the match to TRBD1 covers 7 bases. This CDR3 is 15 amino acids long. The junction had 4 bases not matched to a gene; V was cut back by 2 bases and J by 6 bases. CDR1 and CDR2 from the germline V gene are MNHEY and SVGEGT.

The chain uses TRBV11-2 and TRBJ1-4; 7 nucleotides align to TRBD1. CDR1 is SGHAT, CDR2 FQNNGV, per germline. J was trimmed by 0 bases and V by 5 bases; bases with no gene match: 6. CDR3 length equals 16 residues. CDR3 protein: CASSNPQGPTNEKLFF. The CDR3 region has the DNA TGTGCCAGCAGCAACCCACAGGGGCCAACTAATGAAAAACTGTTTTTT.

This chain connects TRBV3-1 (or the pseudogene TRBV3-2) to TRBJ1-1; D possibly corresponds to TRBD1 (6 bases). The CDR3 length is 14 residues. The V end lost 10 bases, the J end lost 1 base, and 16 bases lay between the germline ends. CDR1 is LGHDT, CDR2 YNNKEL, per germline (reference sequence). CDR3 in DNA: TGTGCCACATGCCTCGGGGGGCCGAACACTGAAGCTTTCTTT. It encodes CATCLGGPNTEAFF.

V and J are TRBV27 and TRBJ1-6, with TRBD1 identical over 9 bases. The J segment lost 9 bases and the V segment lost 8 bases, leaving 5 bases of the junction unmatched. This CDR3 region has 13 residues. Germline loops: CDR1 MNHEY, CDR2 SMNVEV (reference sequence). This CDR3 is CASGGQGGSPLHF. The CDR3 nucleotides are TGTGCCAGCGGGGGACAGGGTGGTTCACCCCTCCACTTT.

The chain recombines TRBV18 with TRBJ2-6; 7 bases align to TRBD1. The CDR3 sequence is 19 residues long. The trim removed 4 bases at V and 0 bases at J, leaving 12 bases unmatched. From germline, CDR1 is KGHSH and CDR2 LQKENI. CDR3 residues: CASSRLTLQGSSGANVLTF. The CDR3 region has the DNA TGTGCCAGCTCACGCTTAACCCTACAGGGGAGCTCTGGGGCCAACGTCCTGACTTTC.

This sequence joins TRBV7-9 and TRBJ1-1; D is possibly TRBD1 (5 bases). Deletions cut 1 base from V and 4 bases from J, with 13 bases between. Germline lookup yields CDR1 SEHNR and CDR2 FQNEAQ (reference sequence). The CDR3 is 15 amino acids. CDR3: CASSLGSGEVTEAFF. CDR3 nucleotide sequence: TGTGCCAGCAGCTTAGGTTCGGGGGAGGTCACTGAAGCTTTCTTT.

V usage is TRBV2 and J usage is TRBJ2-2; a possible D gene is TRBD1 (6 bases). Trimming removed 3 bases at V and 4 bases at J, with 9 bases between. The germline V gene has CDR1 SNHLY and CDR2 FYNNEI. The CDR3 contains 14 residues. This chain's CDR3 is CASSEVGATGELFF. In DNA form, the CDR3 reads TGTGCCAGCAGTGAGGTGGGGGCCACCGGGGAGCTGTTTTTT.

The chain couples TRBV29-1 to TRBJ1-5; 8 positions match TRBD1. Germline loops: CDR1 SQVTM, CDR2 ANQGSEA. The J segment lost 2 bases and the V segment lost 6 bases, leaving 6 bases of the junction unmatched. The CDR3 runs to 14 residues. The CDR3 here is CSVSGGLGNQPQHF. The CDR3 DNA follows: TGCAGCGTATCAGGGGGCCTGGGCAATCAGCCCCAGCATTTT.

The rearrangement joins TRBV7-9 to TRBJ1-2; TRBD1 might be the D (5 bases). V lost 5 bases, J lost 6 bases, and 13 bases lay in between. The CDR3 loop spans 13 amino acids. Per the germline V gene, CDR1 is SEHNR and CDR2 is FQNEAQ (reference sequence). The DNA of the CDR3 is TGTGCCAGCAGCCAGGGTCAACACCATGGCTACACCTTC. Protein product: CASSQGQHHGYTF.